The 21 T cell receptor beta chains given below trace back to one sample, sequenced in a study of blood T cell repertoires in COVID-19. Generated by immunoSEQ multiplex PCR, the TCRdb table keeps only in-frame clones and is missing some. The data hold about 190,000 clones, with around nine tenths observed a single time. The sample was peripheral blood. All receptors come from a woman between 35 and 50 years old who had recovered from COVID-19.

The V and J genes are TRBV7-6 and TRBJ2-1; D perhaps matches TRBD2 (6 bases). Between the trimmed V and J ends, which lost 5 bases and 4 bases, there was a span of 18 bases. CDR1 and CDR2 (germline): SGHVS, FNYEAQ. CDR3 length: 16 amino acids. The DNA for the CDR3 is TGTGCCAGCAGCCCGAGACTAGTTTCATCGTACAATGAGCAGTTCTTC. It is translated as CASSPRLVSSYNEQFF.

The chain links TRBV24-1 to TRBJ2-3; 10 nucleotides line up with TRBD2. This CDR3 is built from 16 residues. Unmatched junction bases numbered 4, after V lost 4 bases and J lost 1 base. CDR1 is KGHDR, CDR2 SFDVKD, per germline. The DNA for the CDR3 is TGTGCCACCAGTGACCTAACTAGCGGGGGCACAGATACGCAGTATTTT. Residues: CATSDLTSGGTDTQYF.

The chain uses TRBV6-6 and TRBJ2-6; 10 bases fit TRBD1. The CDR3 has 17 residues. With V trimmed by 6 bases and J by 4 bases, 9 bases remained unmatched. The germline V gene has CDR1 MNHNY and CDR2 SVGAGI (reference sequence). The CDR3 sequence: CASRRQGATAGANVLTF. The DNA for the CDR3 is TGTGCCAGCAGACGACAGGGGGCAACGGCCGGGGCCAACGTCCTGACTTTC.

This chain connects TRBV6-2 or TRBV6-3 to TRBJ1-2; D is perhaps TRBD1 (5 bases). V was shortened by 2 bases and J by 4 bases, with 14 bases between the two germline ends. This CDR3 comprises 15 residues. Germline V gene sequence: CDR1 MNHEY, CDR2 SVGEGT. CDR3 DNA: TGTGCCAGCAGTTACATCGACAGCCGCCCCTATGGCTACACCTTC. As protein: CASSYIDSRPYGYTF.

The gene calls are TRBV7-2 and TRBJ1-2; D is perhaps TRBD1 (6 bases). Trimming took off 5 bases at V and 6 bases at J, with 10 bases between the two ends. The CDR3 spans 12 residues. Per germline, CDR1 SGHTA and CDR2 FQGNSA. The CDR3 loop reads CASSTGWHGYTF. In nucleotides, the CDR3 is TGTGCCAGCAGCACAGGGTGGCATGGCTACACCTTC.

The rearrangement joins TRBV19 to TRBJ2-7; 7 nucleotides match TRBD1. Germline assignment: CDR1 LNHDA and CDR2 SQIVND (reference sequence). CDR3 size: 14 residues. V was clipped by 3 bases and J by 0 bases; unmatched bases: 2. The CDR3 DNA follows: TGTGCCAGTAGTATGACAGGGAGCTCCTACGAGCAGTACTTC. This translates into CASSMTGSSYEQYF.

The chain uses TRBV10-3 and TRBJ2-7; 8 bases map to TRBD2. Germline CDR1 reads ENHRY; CDR2 reads SYGVKD. V was pared by 6 bases and J by 6 bases, with 16 bases of the junction left unmatched. This CDR3 region has 16 residues. CDR3 protein: CAISADSGSLAGEQYF. The DNA of the CDR3 is TGTGCCATCAGCGCGGACAGCGGGAGTTTGGCAGGCGAGCAGTACTTC.

V usage is TRBV7-2 and J usage is TRBJ2-1, with TRBD2 as a possible D gene (6 bases). V was trimmed by 0 bases and J by 7 bases, leaving 13 bases between them. This CDR3 is built from 15 residues. Germline loops: CDR1 SGHTA, CDR2 FQGNSA. CDR3 loop: CASSLAPLAQNEQFF. DNA for the CDR3: TGTGCCAGCAGCTTAGCGCCACTAGCTCAAAATGAGCAGTTCTTC.

The chain recombines TRBV28 with TRBJ2-6; 11 nucleotides match TRBD2. In germline, CDR1 is MDHEN, CDR2 SYDVKM. This CDR3 is 18 amino acids long. Unmatched junction bases numbered 7, after V lost 2 bases and J lost 4 bases. The DNA of the CDR3 is TGTGCCAGCAGTTTACTAGCGGGAGGATCTACCGGGGCCAACGTCCTGACTTTC. Residues: CASSLLAGGSTGANVLTF.

J is TRBJ2-6 and V is TRBV7-2; perhaps TRBD1 as D (6 bases). V lost 7 bases to trimming and J lost 0 bases, with 10 bases between them. The CDR3 has 15 amino acids. Germline V gives CDR1 SGHTA, CDR2 FQGNSA. CDR3 sequence reads: CASTLDSSGANVLTF. The CDR3, as DNA: TGTGCCAGCACCCTGGACAGCTCTGGGGCCAACGTCCTGACTTTC.

The chain combines TRBV4-3 with TRBJ2-1; TRBD1 agrees at 9 bases. This CDR3 contains 15 residues. J lost 7 bases, V lost 3 bases, and 7 bases had no gene match. Germline assignment: CDR1 LGHNA and CDR2 YSLEER. This CDR3 reads CASSHDRDRANEQFF. The CDR3 DNA reads as TGCGCCAGCAGCCACGACCGGGACAGGGCGAATGAGCAGTTCTTC.

This clone has a single count. This rearrangement joins TRBV6-5 to TRBJ2-1; D is ambiguous. CDR1 MNHEY and CDR2 SVGAGI come from the germline V gene. The CDR3 is 11 amino acids. V dropped 7 bases and J dropped 4 bases, with 5 bases sitting between them. The CDR3 DNA reads as TGTGCCAGCACCATGTACAATGAGCAGTTCTTC. Translation gives CASTMYNEQFF.

The sample holds a few counts of this clone. The chain has TRBV15 and TRBJ2-7; 8 nucleotides align to TRBD1. CDR3 length equals 16 residues. With 0 bases clipped from V and 2 bases from J, the junction kept 6 bases outside the gene matches. Per germline, CDR1 LNHNV and CDR2 YYDKDF (reference sequence). The CDR3: CATSRDLDRVAYEQYF. For the CDR3, the DNA is TGTGCCACCAGCAGAGATTTGGACAGGGTGGCCTACGAGCAGTACTTC.

This chain links TRBV10-1 with TRBJ2-1; 11 nucleotides match TRBD2. V dropped 5 bases and J dropped 2; count of bases not matched to a gene: 2. Germline V gene data show CDR1 as WNHNN and CDR2 as SYGVQD (reference sequence). The CDR3 contains 15 residues. As DNA, the CDR3 is TGCGCCAGCAGTAAGGGACTAGCGGCCTACAATGAGCAGTTCTTC. It encodes CASSKGLAAYNEQFF.

This clone was recorded only once. The V gene is TRBV7-6, the J gene TRBJ2-1; 7 nucleotides match TRBD2. Germline CDR1 reads SGHVS; CDR2 reads FNYEAQ. The CDR3 spans 16 residues. The J segment lost 9 bases and the V segment lost 4 bases, leaving 15 bases of the junction unmatched. The CDR3 protein is CASSSEIPTSPFEQFF. The CDR3, as DNA: TGTGCCAGCAGCTCTGAGATTCCGACTAGCCCCTTTGAGCAGTTCTTC.

This clone was seen just once. The chain employs TRBV19 and TRBJ2-2, with 7 bases matching TRBD1. This CDR3 is 15 amino acids long. V dropped 7 bases and J dropped 1; count of bases not matched to a gene: 6. From germline, CDR1 is LNHDA and CDR2 SQIVND (reference sequence). The CDR3 loop is CASTPPGGNTGELFF. The DNA of the CDR3 is TGTGCCAGTACCCCCCCAGGGGGGAACACCGGGGAGCTGTTTTTT.

In DNA form, the CDR3 reads TGTGCCAGTAGTAATGCCTACTCCTACGAGCAGTACTTC. Protein sequence: CASSNAYSYEQYF. This rearrangement joins TRBV19 to TRBJ2-7; D not resolved. The germline V gene encodes CDR1 LNHDA and CDR2 SQIVND (reference sequence). Trimming shortened V by 4 bases and J by 0 bases, and 7 bases separated the two germline ends. CDR3 length equals 13 residues.

The chain employs TRBV6-4 and TRBJ2-5; D perhaps matches TRBD2 (5 bases). This CDR3 contains 13 residues. Trimming stripped 4 bases from V and 4 bases from J, with 10 bases between. In germline, CDR1 is MRHNA, CDR2 SNTAGT. In DNA, the CDR3 is TGTGCCAGCAGTGTACGGGGTGGAGAGACCCAGTACTTC. Residues: CASSVRGGETQYF.

With regard to this clone: Other DNA variants within this sample encode the same CDR3. The V call is TRBV7-8, the J call TRBJ1-6; D is undetermined. Germline V gives CDR1 SGHVS, CDR2 FQNEAQ. CDR3 length equals 14 residues. V shed 5 bases and J shed 2 bases, with 7 bases lying between them. DNA of the CDR3: TGTGCCAGCAGCCCCGGGACCTATAATTCACCCCTCCACTTT. Translated: CASSPGTYNSPLHF.

The chain carries TRBV12-5 and TRBJ1-5, with D hard to call. V lost 3 bases and J lost 4, with 7 bases in between. The CDR3 sequence is 13 residues long. Germline assignment: CDR1 LGHNT and CDR2 FRNRAP. CDR3 region: CASGLEGNQPQHF. In nucleotides, the CDR3 is TGTGCTAGTGGTTTAGAGGGAAATCAGCCCCAGCATTTT.

The rearrangement links TRBV19 to TRBJ1-2, with D uncertain. Trimming took off 6 bases at V and 3 bases at J, with 14 bases between the two ends. The germline V gene has CDR1 LNHDA and CDR2 SQIVND (reference sequence). The CDR3 totals 14 residues. The CDR3 sequence is CASSRGLTDYGYTF. CDR3 coding DNA: TGTGCCAGTAGCCGAGGTCTAACGGACTATGGCTACACCTTC.